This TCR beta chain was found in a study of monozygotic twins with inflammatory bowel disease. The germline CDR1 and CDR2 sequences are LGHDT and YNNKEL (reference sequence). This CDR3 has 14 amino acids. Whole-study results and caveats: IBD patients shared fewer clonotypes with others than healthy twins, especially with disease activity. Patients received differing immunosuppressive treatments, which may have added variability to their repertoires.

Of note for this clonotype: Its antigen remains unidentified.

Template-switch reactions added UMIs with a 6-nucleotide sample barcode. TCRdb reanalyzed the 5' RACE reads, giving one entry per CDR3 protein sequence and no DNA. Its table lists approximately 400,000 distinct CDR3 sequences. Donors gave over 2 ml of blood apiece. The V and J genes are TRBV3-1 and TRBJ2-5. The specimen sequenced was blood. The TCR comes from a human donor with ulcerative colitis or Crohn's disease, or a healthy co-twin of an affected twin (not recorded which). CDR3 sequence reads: CASSQGIVGETQYF.